Listed here are 31 T cell receptor beta chains from one sample, sequenced in a study of spatial heterogeneity in lung cancer. Time point meaning: sample taken at primary tumor resection. No cognate antigen is known for these TCRs. General study results and limits: Tracking of tumor mutation counts was seen in expanded intratumoral alpha and beta TCR counts.

TCRdb reprocessed the 5' RACE reads via MiXCR and lists one record per CDR3 protein. The data contain 10,000 to 15,000 distinct CDR3 sequences, 4% to 6% of them singletons. The sample consisted of lung tumor tissue, taken at surgery. The origin of the receptors is a male donor with early-stage non-small cell lung cancer.

There are many counts of this clonotype. The V gene is TRBV10-3, the J gene TRBJ1-1; the match to TRBD1 covers 8 bases. Per germline, CDR1 ENHRY and CDR2 SYGVKD. The length of the CDR3 is 15 residues. V was pared by 5 bases and J by 5 bases, with 10 bases of the junction left unmatched. The CDR3 region is CAISQQGDTRTEAFF. The DNA for the CDR3 is TGTGCCATCAGTCAACAGGGGGACACTAGGACTGAAGCTTTCTTT.

This clonotype appeared many times. The chain links TRBV20-1 to TRBJ2-1, with TRBD2 identical over 8 bases. With V trimmed by 1 base and J by 6 bases, 8 bases remained unmatched. CDR1 and CDR2 from the germline V gene are DFQATT and SNEGSKA (reference sequence). The CDR3 consists of 15 residues. This CDR3 is CSARVGLGTPNEQFF. CDR3 bases: TGCAGTGCTAGAGTGGGACTAGGAACCCCCAATGAGCAGTTCTTC.

This clonotype appeared a few times. The chain couples TRBV29-1 to TRBJ2-5, with D unresolved. There are 12 residues in the CDR3. Trimming cost V 1 base and J 9 bases, with 12 bases left between them. Germline-derived CDR1 and CDR2 are SQVTM and ANQGSEA. CDR3 protein: CSVEVRYRAQYF. In DNA, the CDR3 is TGCAGCGTTGAAGTACGATATAGGGCCCAGTACTTC.

In its sample, this clonotype was seen many times. The V gene is TRBV4-3, the J gene TRBJ2-7, with TRBD2 as a possible D gene (6 bases). The germline gives CDR1 LGHNA, CDR2 YSLEER. The CDR3 runs 16 residues. The germline V and J ends were trimmed by 1 base and 0 bases, with 13 bases remaining between them. The DNA of the CDR3 is TGCGCCAGCAGCCAAGCGCCCGGGGGTCCCTCCTACGAGCAGTACTTC. It is translated as CASSQAPGGPSYEQYF.

This clonotype came up many times. The gene calls are TRBV19 and TRBJ2-1; D may be TRBD1 or TRBD2 (5 bases each). CDR1 is LNHDA, CDR2 SQIVND, per germline (reference sequence). The length of the CDR3 is 15 residues. V was clipped by 6 bases and J by 2 bases, with 14 bases between them. CDR3 residues: CASRGTGLTYNEQFF. CDR3 bases: TGTGCCAGTAGGGGGACGGGGCTAACCTACAATGAGCAGTTCTTC.

This clonotype has only a few counts. V and J are TRBV19 and TRBJ2-6; maybe TRBD1 (5 bases). CDR3 length: 15 residues. The V end was cut by 9 bases, the J end by 2 bases, with 14 bases between. Germline V gene lookup returns CDR1 LNHDA and CDR2 SQIVND (reference sequence). The CDR3 bases are TGTGCCAGCTCTCTAACAGGTGCTGGGGCCAACGTCCTGACTTTC. It yields the protein CASSLTGAGANVLTF.

Many counts were recorded for this clonotype. The chain recombines TRBV4-3 with TRBJ1-1; tentatively, D is TRBD1 (5 bases). CDR1 is LGHNA and CDR2 is YSLEER in the germline V gene. Trimming cost V 5 bases and J 4 bases, with 17 bases left between them. This CDR3 spans 15 amino acids. The CDR3 DNA follows: TGCGCCAGCAGCAACAGACCGCAGGGTGCCACTGAAGCTTTCTTT. Protein product: CASSNRPQGATEAFF.

This clonotype is labeled medium-sized. The V gene is TRBV5-1, the J gene TRBJ2-1; TRBD1 matches 8 bases. Germline V gene lookup returns CDR1 SGHRS and CDR2 YFSETQ. V gave up 0 bases and J gave up 3 bases; unmatched junction bases: 2. The CDR3 consists of 15 residues. CDR3: CASSLVGQDYNEQFF. In DNA form, the CDR3 reads TGCGCCAGCAGCTTGGTGGGACAGGACTACAATGAGCAGTTCTTC.

This clonotype was seen a few times. The rearrangement uses TRBV12-3 or TRBV12-4 and TRBJ1-5; 8 bases line up with TRBD1. There are 16 residues in the CDR3. The V and J ends lost 5 bases and 5 bases, in that order; junction bases with no gene match: 11. The CDR3 loop reads CASSPFSTGGYQPQHF. As DNA, the CDR3 is TGTGCCAGCAGTCCTTTCTCCACAGGGGGTTATCAGCCCCAGCATTTT.

In its sample, this clonotype was seen many times. This chain joins TRBV19 and TRBJ2-2; 10 bases line up with TRBD1. The CDR3 loop spans 16 amino acids. Per germline, CDR1 LNHDA and CDR2 SQIVND (reference sequence). The V gene end was trimmed by 4 bases and the J gene end by 4 bases; junction bases not matched to a gene: 6. CDR3 in DNA: TGTGCCAGTAGTAGCACGACAGGGGGCGGCACCGGGGAGCTGTTTTTT. As protein: CASSSTTGGGTGELFF.

This clonotype was picked up many times. The CDR3 DNA sequence: TGTGCCAGCAGCCAACAGGGGGCGTTGGGCTACACCTTC. Residues: CASSQQGALGYTF. The rearrangement links TRBV7-3 to TRBJ1-2, with 9 nucleotides matching TRBD1. In germline, CDR1 is SGHTA, CDR2 FQGTGA. The CDR3 runs 13 residues. The V segment lost 5 bases and the J segment 8 bases; nucleotides outside the gene matches: 6.

The rearrangement links TRBV30 to TRBJ2-6, with D unresolved. Trimming took off 0 bases at V and 4 bases at J, with 4 bases between the two ends. The germline V gene encodes CDR1 GTSNPN and CDR2 SVGIG (reference sequence). The CDR3 length is 13 residues. The CDR3 loop is CAWSVSGANVLTF. CDR3 coding DNA: TGTGCCTGGAGTGTATCCGGGGCCAACGTCCTGACTTTC.

This clonotype appeared many times. The chain is built from TRBV20-1 and TRBJ2-2; 9 bases align to TRBD2. The CDR3 is 16 amino acids. CDR1 is DFQATT, CDR2 SNEGSKA, per germline (reference sequence). With 0 bases clipped from V and 5 bases from J, the junction kept 7 bases outside the gene matches. CDR3: CSARDSLAGLTGELFF. Written as DNA, the CDR3 is TGCAGTGCTAGAGATTCACTAGCGGGTTTAACCGGGGAGCTGTTTTTT.

This clonotype was observed a few times. The chain recombines TRBV27 with TRBJ2-5; D is uncertain. V was cut by 2 bases and J by 0 bases, with 10 bases left in between. The CDR3 spans 15 residues. Germline CDR1 and CDR2: MNHEY and SMNVEV (reference sequence). The CDR3 protein is CASSLKRSYQETQYF. The CDR3 DNA follows: TGTGCCAGCAGTTTAAAGCGCTCGTACCAAGAGACCCAGTACTTC.

Ten or more counts support this clonotype. The chain is built from TRBV5-1 and TRBJ1-2, with a possible D match to TRBD1 (5 bases). Germline CDR1 and CDR2: SGHRS and YFSETQ. V lost 4 bases and J 5 bases, leaving 18 bases between the germline ends. The CDR3 extends over 15 amino acids. The CDR3 here is CASSPGSDARYGYTF. CDR3 DNA: TGCGCCAGCAGCCCAGGGTCGGATGCTCGGTATGGCTACACCTTC.

The sample holds many counts of this clonotype. The chain couples TRBV3-1 to TRBJ1-1; D not resolved. Germline V gene lookup returns CDR1 LGHDT and CDR2 YNNKEL (reference sequence). The CDR3 sequence is 13 residues long. Trimming removed 3 bases at V and 5 bases at J, with 10 bases between. The CDR3 region is CASSHPGRTEAFF. As DNA, the CDR3 is TGTGCCAGCAGCCATCCCGGACGGACTGAAGCTTTCTTT.

This clonotype occurred many times. The genes are TRBV6-5 and TRBJ2-1; 9 positions agree with TRBD2. V was pared by 7 bases and J by 0 bases, with 10 bases of the junction left unmatched. Germline CDR1 and CDR2: MNHEY and SVGAGI. The CDR3 contains 17 residues. The CDR3 is CASTRTSVGSSYNEQFF. For the CDR3, the DNA is TGTGCCAGCACCAGGACTAGCGTTGGGAGCTCCTACAATGAGCAGTTCTTC.

This clonotype appeared many times. As DNA, the CDR3 is TGTGCCAGCAGTCCCCCGGGAGGGGCCTTTTCTGGGGCCAACGTCCTGACTTTC. Translation gives CASSPPGGAFSGANVLTF. The chain joins TRBV25-1 to TRBJ2-6; 8 positions match TRBD2. J lost 1 base, V lost 5 bases, and 10 bases had no gene match. The CDR3 is 18 amino acids. Germline CDR1 is MGHDK and CDR2 is SYGVNS.

Ten or more counts support this clonotype. This chain links TRBV7-9 with TRBJ2-3; D gene uncertain. CDR3 length equals 16 residues. The germline V gene has CDR1 SEHNR and CDR2 FQNEAQ (reference sequence). V lost 5 bases and J 4 bases, leaving 19 bases between the germline ends. The CDR3 DNA sequence: TGTGCCAGCAGCCTAACGAATCGAGTTGGAGCAGATACGCAGTATTTT. This translates into CASSLTNRVGADTQYF.

This clonotype was counted a few times. V usage is TRBV6-2 or TRBV6-3 and J usage is TRBJ1-1; D gene ambiguous. This CDR3 comprises 13 residues. Trimming removed 6 bases from V and 5 bases from J, with 13 bases in between. CDR1 MNHEY and CDR2 SVGEGT come from the germline V gene. For the CDR3, the DNA is TGTGCCAGCAGCCCGCTAGGGTGGACTGAAGCTTTCTTT. Amino acid sequence: CASSPLGWTEAFF.

This clonotype has a count of ten or more. V usage is TRBV12-5 and J usage is TRBJ1-6, with 7 bases matching TRBD1. The V gene's germline CDR1 is LGHNT and CDR2 FRNRAP. J gave up 6 bases and V 4 bases, and 3 bases lay outside the gene matches. The CDR3 extends over 14 amino acids. The chain's CDR3 is CASGSGQSNSPLHF. As DNA, the CDR3 is TGTGCTAGTGGTTCGGGACAGAGTAATTCACCCCTCCACTTT.

The chain joins TRBV5-1 to TRBJ2-5; D might be TRBD1 (7 bases). Deletions cut 2 bases from V and 2 bases from J, with 13 bases between. The CDR3 spans 15 residues. CDR1 SGHRS and CDR2 YFSETQ come from the germline V gene. CDR3 nucleotide sequence: TGCGCCAGCAGCTTTAATGCAGGGGGGCAAGAGACCCAGTACTTC. This encodes CASSFNAGGQETQYF.

This chain joins TRBV7-8 and TRBJ2-5; 13 nucleotides line up with TRBD2. V lost 5 bases, J lost 0 bases, and 9 bases stayed unmatched. The CDR3 spans 18 residues. Germline loops: CDR1 SGHVS, CDR2 FQNEAQ. CDR3 nucleotide sequence: TGTGCCAGCAGCCGGCGGGGGGGGACTAGCGGGAACCAAGAGACCCAGTACTTC. It encodes CASSRRGGTSGNQETQYF.

This chain connects TRBV6-5 to TRBJ1-1, with D possibly being TRBD1 (6 bases). The V end lost 2 bases, the J end lost 6 bases, and 16 bases lay between the germline ends. The CDR3 has 15 residues. CDR1 MNHEY and CDR2 SVGAGI come from the germline V gene. The CDR3 loop is CASSYEPAGAAEAFF. For the CDR3, the DNA is TGTGCCAGCAGTTACGAGCCCGCGGGGGCAGCTGAAGCTTTCTTT.

Ten or more counts support this clonotype. At one of its ends the junction is not consistent with the germline gene, which may arise from a read error. This chain links TRBV7-7 with TRBJ2-5; D not certain. Germline V gene data show CDR1 as SSHAT and CDR2 as FNYEAQ (reference sequence). The length of the CDR3 is 14 residues. This chain's CDR3 is CASSLAGSEETQYF. CDR3 sequence (DNA): TGTGCTAGCAGCTTAGCCGGTTCCGAAGAGACCCAGTACTTC.

This clonotype showed up many times. The V gene is TRBV7-2, the J gene TRBJ2-2, with 11 bases matching TRBD1. V lost 4 bases to trimming and J lost 6 bases; unmatched junction nucleotides: 4. The CDR3 is made up of 15 amino acids. The germline V gene encodes CDR1 SGHTA and CDR2 FQGNSA. The CDR3 DNA sequence: TGTGCCAGCAGCTCATGGACAGGGGGCTCCGGGGAGCTGTTTTTT. It specifies CASSSWTGGSGELFF.

This clonotype has a handful of counts. J is TRBJ2-3 and V is TRBV27; no clear D. Trimming shortened V by 5 bases and J by 0 bases, and 12 bases separated the two germline ends. Germline V gene data show CDR1 as MNHEY and CDR2 as SMNVEV (reference sequence). The CDR3 sequence is 15 residues long. The CDR3 region has the DNA TGTGCCAGCAGTAGTTTCATGGGTAGCACAGATACGCAGTATTTT. This sequence encodes CASSSFMGSTDTQYF.

This clonotype has ten or more counts. DNA of the CDR3: TGTGCCAGCAGGGCACCAGGGGAAGCCAAAAACATTCAGTACTTC. As protein: CASRAPGEAKNIQYF. The chain couples TRBV6-6 to TRBJ2-4; D possibly corresponds to TRBD1 (6 bases). There are 15 residues in the CDR3. V gave up 6 bases and J gave up 0 bases, with 12 bases separating them. In germline, CDR1 is MNHNY, CDR2 SVGAGI (reference sequence).

The J gene is TRBJ2-7, the V gene TRBV29-1; perhaps TRBD2 as D (5 bases). CDR1 is SQVTM, CDR2 ANQGSEA, per germline. The CDR3 is 13 amino acids. V lost 4 bases and J lost 1, with 11 bases in between. The CDR3 loop reads CSVAHSVSYEQYF. CDR3 bases: TGCAGCGTTGCTCATAGCGTGTCCTACGAGCAGTACTTC.

This clonotype was seen many times. This chain uses TRBV6-5 with TRBJ2-7; either TRBD1 or TRBD2 may fit D (6 bases each). Germline V CDR1 and CDR2: MNHEY, SVGAGI. Trimming cost V 0 bases and J 3 bases, with 12 bases left between them. The CDR3 length is 15 residues. CDR3 sequence (DNA): TGTGCCAGCAGTTACTCGCCGGGGGCCAGCTACGAGCAGTACTTC. It encodes CASSYSPGASYEQYF.

There are many counts of this clonotype. The chain employs TRBV7-8 and TRBJ1-2; possibly TRBD1 for D (5 bases). This CDR3 has 14 amino acids. V gave up 5 bases and J gave up 4 bases, with 14 bases separating them. Per the germline V gene, CDR1 is SGHVS and CDR2 is FQNEAQ. CDR3 loop: CASSLQGLVYGYTF. The CDR3 DNA reads as TGTGCCAGCAGCCTTCAGGGACTCGTCTATGGCTACACCTTC. The whole variable domain, remainder taken from reference TRBV7-8 and TRBJ1-2, is GAGVSQSPRYKVAKRGQDVALRCDPISGHVSLFWYQQALGQGPEFLTYFQNEAQLDKSGLPSDRFFAERPEGSVSTLKIQRTQQEDSAVYLCASSLQGLVYGYTFGSGTRLTVV.